Presented here are 28 T cell receptor beta chains from one specimen sequenced in a study of shared clonotypes between healthy human individuals. TCRdb's table, derived via immunoSEQ multiplex PCR, lists solely in-frame clones and lacks some. The table lists around 1,100,000 clones, approximately 80% of them singletons. The sample was memory CD4+ T cells from PBMCs. Regarding subset: CD45RA-negative fraction. The receptors originated from a man aged 18 to 30 in good health. Some clones in this sample may be carry-over from other donors' samples.

This clone occurred a few times. The chain uses TRBV7-9 and TRBJ2-5; 7 bases fit TRBD2. Looked up from germline, CDR1 is SEHNR and CDR2 is FQNEAQ (reference sequence). The J segment lost 5 bases and the V segment lost 1 base, leaving 4 bases of the junction unmatched. CDR3 length: 14 residues. Here the CDR3 reads CASSLVAGAETQYF. The CDR3 DNA sequence: TGTGCCAGCAGCTTAGTGGCGGGAGCGGAGACCCAGTACTTC.

This chain uses TRBV5-1 with TRBJ1-2; 8 nucleotides line up with TRBD1. The CDR3 loop spans 14 amino acids. Per germline, CDR1 SGHRS and CDR2 YFSETQ. Trimming removed 5 bases from V and 4 bases from J; junction bases left unmatched: 7. In DNA form, the CDR3 reads TGCGCCAGCAGGCCAGGGGGCGCTGGCTATGGCTACACCTTC. Residues: CASRPGGAGYGYTF.

The V gene is TRBV28, the J gene TRBJ1-1, with TRBD1 matching over 9 bases. The germline CDR1 and CDR2 sequences are MDHEN and SYDVKM. Trimming removed 5 bases from V and 4 bases from J; junction bases left unmatched: 11. CDR3 size: 16 residues. The CDR3 region is CASSTRGTGLATEAFF. The CDR3 DNA is TGTGCCAGCAGTACCCGCGGGACAGGGCTGGCCACTGAAGCTTTCTTT.

The chain is built from TRBV28 and TRBJ2-3; D not resolved. CDR3 length equals 18 residues. The germline CDR1 and CDR2 sequences are MDHEN and SYDVKM. The V end lost 3 bases, the J end lost 0 bases, and 19 bases lay between the germline ends. CDR3 nucleotide sequence: TGTGCCAGCAGTTTCTTCACCTCGATACCCACTAGCACAGATACGCAGTATTTT. It codes for CASSFFTSIPTSTDTQYF. The whole variable domain, filled in from reference TRBV28 and TRBJ2-3, reads DVKVTQSSRYLVKRTGEKVFLECVQDMDHENMFWYRQDPGLGLRLIYFSYDVKMKEKGDIPEGYSVSREKKERFSLILESASTNQTSMYLCASSFFTSIPTSTDTQYFGPGTRLTVL.

This clone appeared a few times. The rearrangement joins TRBV6-5 to TRBJ2-5; 9 bases fit TRBD1. The assigned J gene may be wrong: the sequence end matches TRBJ2-7 better. Germline V gene data show CDR1 as MNHEY and CDR2 as SVGAGI. This CDR3 comprises 16 residues. The CDR3 is CASSYSPGTGLDEQYF. The CDR3 nucleotides read TGTGCCAGCAGTTACTCTCCCGGGACAGGGCTTGACGAGCAGTACTTC.

The chain employs TRBV11-3 and TRBJ2-7; D may correspond to TRBD1 or TRBD2 (5 bases each). The CDR3 has 13 amino acids. V lost 4 bases to trimming and J lost 3 bases, with 10 bases between them. Germline V CDR1 and CDR2: SGHNT, YENEEA. As DNA, the CDR3 is TGTGCCAGCAGCTCAGCGGACAACTACGAGCAGTACTTC. As protein: CASSSADNYEQYF.

V and J are TRBV5-6 and TRBJ2-7, with D perhaps being TRBD1 or TRBD2 (5 bases each). V gave up 1 base and J gave up 0 bases, with 11 bases separating them. Germline CDR1 SGHDT, CDR2 YYEEEE. This CDR3 comprises 15 residues. CDR3 nucleotides: TGTGCCAGCAGCTTGAGGCCAGGGAGCTCCTACGAGCAGTACTTC. Its translation: CASSLRPGSSYEQYF.

With regard to this clone: Other DNA sequences in this specimen translate into the identical CDR3. The chain uses TRBV5-1 and TRBJ2-7; either TRBD1 or TRBD2 may fit D (5 bases each). The CDR3 runs to 12 residues. Germline assignment: CDR1 SGHRS and CDR2 YFSETQ. V dropped 2 bases and J dropped 5 bases, with 8 bases sitting between them. CDR3 coding DNA: TGCGCCAGCAGCTTTGGGGGAGACGAGCAGTACTTC. Protein sequence: CASSFGGDEQYF.

V gene TRBV4-1 combines with J gene TRBJ2-3; TRBD1 or TRBD2 may be the D gene (6 bases each). Trimming removed 3 bases at V and 6 bases at J, with 28 bases between. CDR3 length: 19 residues. Germline V gene sequence: CDR1 MGHRA, CDR2 YSYEKL. CDR3 protein: CASSHQEGVSGVKVDTQYF. The DNA of the CDR3 is TGCGCCAGCAGCCACCAAGAGGGGGTATCGGGGGTGAAGGTTGATACGCAGTATTTT.

This clone was seen ten or more times. This chain uses TRBV18 with TRBJ2-2; 8 bases line up with TRBD2. The CDR3 is 14 residues long. V was clipped by 3 bases and J by 6 bases; unmatched bases: 3. CDR1 and CDR2 from the germline V gene are KGHSH and LQKENI. The CDR3 is CASSPPGRAGELFF. The CDR3 DNA reads as TGTGCCAGCTCACCCCCCGGGAGGGCCGGGGAGCTGTTTTTT.

This clone was seen a handful of times. The V gene is TRBV11-2, the J gene TRBJ2-7; D is unresolved. This CDR3 is 14 amino acids long. Germline V CDR1 and CDR2: SGHAT, FQNNGV. V lost 5 bases to trimming and J lost 0 bases, with 11 bases between them. The CDR3 here is CASSDTTSSYEQYF. Written as DNA, the CDR3 is TGTGCCAGCAGCGACACGACGAGCTCCTACGAGCAGTACTTC.

The genes are TRBV28 and TRBJ2-7; 10 positions match TRBD2. J was trimmed by 7 bases and V by 10 bases; bases with no gene match: 13. CDR1 and CDR2 from the germline V gene are MDHEN and SYDVKM. This CDR3 has 14 residues. For the CDR3, the DNA is TGTGCCACCACAGCGGGAGGGATCCCCTGGGAGCAGTACTTC. Its translation: CATTAGGIPWEQYF.

This sequence joins TRBV6-1 and TRBJ1-4, with D unclear. The V gene lost 1 base and the J gene lost 5 bases, with 8 bases spanning the gap. This CDR3 region has 14 residues. Germline CDR1 reads MNHNS; CDR2 reads SASEGT. CDR3 sequence reads: CASSEGSSNEKLFF. DNA for the CDR3: TGTGCCAGCAGTGAAGGGAGTTCGAATGAAAAACTGTTTTTT.

For the CDR3, the DNA is TGTGCCAGCAGCATGGACGGGGGACCGGAGACCCAGTACTTC. Residues: CASSMDGGPETQYF. The chain recombines TRBV4-2 with TRBJ2-5; weak D call: TRBD2 (6 bases). CDR1 LGHNA and CDR2 YNFKEQ come from the germline V gene. This CDR3 has 14 amino acids. V lost 5 bases and J 5 bases, leaving 15 bases between the germline ends.

This clone has only a few counts. The chain uses TRBV7-9 and TRBJ2-7; TRBD1 is a possible D gene (6 bases). The ends were cut back, 5 bases at V and 6 bases at J, with 17 bases in the middle. Germline V gene lookup returns CDR1 SEHNR and CDR2 FQNEAQ (reference sequence). The CDR3 totals 14 residues. CDR3 sequence reads: CASSPLTGYAEQYF. In DNA form, the CDR3 reads TGTGCCAGCAGCCCACTGACAGGTTATGCCGAGCAGTACTTC.

The chain combines TRBV30 with TRBJ1-1, with a weak D call TRBD1 (5 bases). Trimming took off 5 bases at V and 0 bases at J, with 16 bases between the two ends. Germline CDR1 GTSNPN, CDR2 SVGIG (reference sequence). The length of the CDR3 is 15 residues. The CDR3 sequence: CAWEPGLLMNTEAFF. The CDR3 coding sequence is TGTGCCTGGGAACCGGGACTTCTCATGAACACTGAAGCTTTCTTT.

The V and J genes are TRBV6-1 and TRBJ1-5, with TRBD1 matching 10 bases. The CDR3 runs to 14 residues. From germline, CDR1 is MNHNS and CDR2 SASEGT. Trimming removed 4 bases from V and 6 bases from J; junction bases left unmatched: 3. The CDR3 DNA follows: TGTGCCAGCAGTGGGACAGGGGGGGCTCAGCCCCAGCATTTT. This sequence encodes CASSGTGGAQPQHF.

The J gene is TRBJ2-1, the V gene TRBV7-7; D gene ambiguous. The CDR3 extends over 14 amino acids. Trimming left V 5 bases short and J 7 bases short, with 15 bases between. The germline CDR1 and CDR2 sequences are SSHAT and FNYEAQ (reference sequence). DNA of the CDR3: TGTGCCAGCAGCCGCGGTCCCCCCGCTAATGAGCAGTTCTTC. The encoded protein is CASSRGPPANEQFF.

The chain carries TRBV7-3 and TRBJ1-1; 8 bases match TRBD1. The CDR3 loop spans 12 amino acids. The V gene's germline CDR1 is SGHTA and CDR2 FQGTGA. V dropped 3 bases and J dropped 8; count of bases not matched to a gene: 2. The CDR3 is CASSFGQGEAFF. CDR3 nucleotide sequence: TGTGCCAGCAGCTTTGGACAGGGCGAAGCTTTCTTT.

This rearrangement joins TRBV6-1 to TRBJ2-1; D is perhaps TRBD1 (5 bases). Germline V lookup: CDR1 MNHNS, CDR2 SASEGT. Between the trimmed V and J ends, which lost 6 bases and 6 bases, there was a span of 12 bases. This CDR3 spans 13 amino acids. The CDR3 nucleotides are TGTGCCAGCAGAAGGACAAGGGGCAATGAGCAGTTCTTC. It specifies CASRRTRGNEQFF.

Comments on this clone: This specimen includes other DNA sequences encoding the same CDR3. The chain recombines TRBV5-4 with TRBJ1-2; a weak D match, TRBD1 (6 bases). This CDR3 has 14 amino acids. Trimming stripped 0 bases from V and 2 bases from J, with 8 bases between. Germline assignment: CDR1 SGHNT and CDR2 YYREEE (reference sequence). The CDR3 is CASSLGDRNYGYTF. The CDR3 DNA reads as TGTGCCAGCAGCTTGGGTGACAGGAACTATGGCTACACCTTC.

This chain links TRBV28 with TRBJ1-2; D unclear. Trimming removed 5 bases from V and 3 bases from J, with 16 bases in between. Germline V lookup: CDR1 MDHEN, CDR2 SYDVKM. This CDR3 spans 15 amino acids. The DNA for the CDR3 is TGTGCCAGCAGTGCTGGAGGGATGGGTGACTATGGCTACACCTTC. It translates to CASSAGGMGDYGYTF.

The chain links TRBV5-1 to TRBJ2-3; tentatively, D is TRBD1 (6 bases). V dropped 0 bases and J dropped 6 bases, with 11 bases sitting between them. CDR1 and CDR2 from the germline V gene are SGHRS and YFSETQ. This CDR3 is built from 14 residues. The CDR3 coding sequence is TGCGCCAGCAGCTTGGGCAGGGGAGAGGATACGCAGTATTTT. As protein: CASSLGRGEDTQYF.

This clone turned up a few times. V and J are TRBV28 and TRBJ1-2; D is unresolved. Germline loops: CDR1 MDHEN, CDR2 SYDVKM. Deletions cut 6 bases from V and 0 bases from J, with 11 bases between. There are 14 residues in the CDR3. The CDR3 sequence: CASSPSPTNYGYTF. CDR3 nucleotides: TGTGCCAGCAGCCCCAGTCCCACTAACTATGGCTACACCTTC.

Remarks on this clone: Other DNA sequences of this sample code for an identical CDR3. The J gene is TRBJ2-1, the V gene TRBV11-3; D remains unclear. The germline V gene has CDR1 SGHNT and CDR2 YENEEA. Trimming cost V 1 base and J 5 bases, with 6 bases left between them. The CDR3 is made up of 13 amino acids. The CDR3 is CASSLGPNNEQFF. DNA for the CDR3: TGTGCCAGCAGCTTAGGTCCCAACAATGAGCAGTTCTTC.

This clone was seen once. In nucleotides, the CDR3 is TGCGCCAGCAGCCAATCTGGCACAGATACGCAGTATTTT. Protein product: CASSQSGTDTQYF. The genes are TRBV4-3 and TRBJ2-3; unclear D gene. Germline V lookup: CDR1 LGHNA, CDR2 YSLEER. Trimming cost V 2 bases and J 1 base, with 4 bases left between them. This CDR3 is built from 13 residues.

This clone was recorded only once. The rearrangement links TRBV9 to TRBJ1-2; 10 bases fit TRBD1. V shed 3 bases and J 7 bases; nucleotides not matched to a gene: 6. The germline V gene encodes CDR1 SGDLS and CDR2 YYNGEE. The CDR3 length is 14 residues. In DNA, the CDR3 is TGTGCCAGCAGCGAGGACAGGGGGTCGGGTGGCTACACCTTC. It is translated as CASSEDRGSGGYTF.

The V call is TRBV28, the J call TRBJ1-5; 7 bases map to TRBD1. V shed 6 bases, J shed 3 bases, and the junction held 8 bases outside the gene matches. The CDR3 covers 15 residues. From germline, CDR1 is MDHEN and CDR2 SYDVKM. The chain's CDR3 is CASRADRAPNQPQHF. The CDR3 DNA sequence: TGTGCCAGCAGAGCTGACAGGGCTCCCAATCAGCCCCAGCATTTT.